A selection of T cell receptor beta chains follows, all from one sample in a study of blood T cell repertoires in COVID-19. The data were produced by immunoSEQ multiplex PCR, yet TCRdb's version contains in-frame clones alone and is incomplete. The sample lists about 200,000 clones; roughly 79% were seen once. The specimen sequenced was peripheral blood. These receptor sequences come from a human donor with acute or convalescent COVID-19. The donor label of this sample is uncertain. Each CDR3 is given with its conserved first and last residue. A D gene is named only where the DNA matches it firmly. Clone size is stated in some rows and not others, as once, few, many or a class when expanded.

v_call	d_call	clone_size	j_call	cdr3_aa	cdr3_nt
TRBV30	.	.	TRBJ1-5	CAWSEGVQPQHF	TGTGCCTGGAGTGAGGGGGTTCAGCCCCAGCATTTT
TRBV6-5	.	.	TRBJ1-2	CASRLGHQARGYTF	TGTGCCAGCAGGCTGGGACACCAGGCGAGGGGCTACACCTTC
TRBV19	.	.	TRBJ2-7	CASSIERASSYEQYF	TGTGCCAGTAGTATCGAGCGGGCTAGCTCCTACGAGCAGTACTTC
TRBV6-2/TRBV6-3	.	.	TRBJ1-5	CASSYSGGSQPQHF	TGTGCCAGCAGTTACTCTGGGGGCAGCCAGCCCCAGCATTTT
TRBV9	.	.	TRBJ2-3	CASSVGLVSSDTQYF	TGTGCCAGCAGCGTAGGACTGGTCTCTTCAGATACGCAGTATTTT
TRBV5-1	.	.	TRBJ1-3	CASSSEGAGNTIYF	TGCGCCAGCAGCTCGGAGGGAGCTGGAAACACCATATATTTT
TRBV11-2	TRBD1	.	TRBJ1-2	CASSQPGQKNGYTF	TGTGCCAGCAGCCAGCCGGGACAGAAAAATGGCTACACCTTC
TRBV4-3	TRBD1	.	TRBJ1-6	CASSQDRGQLLHF	TGCGCCAGCAGCCAAGATAGGGGACAGCTCCTCCACTTT
TRBV9	TRBD2	.	TRBJ2-7	CASSAQPRGGAGGYEQYF	TGTGCCAGCAGCGCCCAACCCCGGGGAGGAGCGGGAGGGTACGAGCAGTACTTC
TRBV19	TRBD2	.	TRBJ2-7	CASSTGTSGREQYF	TGTGCCAGTAGTACCGGGACTAGCGGGCGCGAGCAGTACTTC
TRBV30	TRBD1	.	TRBJ1-6	CAWSVMTGYSPLHF	TGTGCCTGGAGTGTAATGACAGGGTATTCACCCCTCCACTTT
TRBV6-5	TRBD1	.	TRBJ1-6	CASSLRTGGNSPLHF	TGTGCCAGCAGTTTAAGGACAGGGGGGAATTCACCCCTCCACTTT
TRBV19	TRBD1	.	TRBJ2-4	CASSSGQGLDIQYF	TGTGCCAGTAGTTCCGGACAGGGGCTGGACATTCAGTACTTC
TRBV5-1	.	.	TRBJ2-6	CASSPARGPISGANVLTF	TGCGCCAGCAGCCCGGCCCGGGGTCCAATCTCTGGGGCCAACGTCCTGACTTTC
TRBV4-3	.	many	TRBJ2-2	CASNPGVASNTGELFF	TGCGCCAGCAACCCCGGGGTAGCGAGCAACACCGGGGAGCTGTTTTTT
TRBV20-1	.	.	TRBJ2-7	CSASRSLASREQYF	TGCAGTGCTAGTAGGAGTCTAGCATCCCGCGAGCAGTACTTC
TRBV19	.	.	TRBJ2-2	CASSIPQGSPTGELFF	TGTGCCAGTAGTATCCCGCAGGGCTCACCGACCGGGGAGCTGTTTTTT
TRBV5-1	.	.	TRBJ2-7	CASSFFGGTDSYEQYF	TGCGCCAGCAGCTTTTTCGGCGGGACGGATTCCTACGAGCAGTACTTC
TRBV27	.	once	TRBJ1-6	CASSLWSSSSPLHF	TGTGCCAGCAGTTTATGGAGCAGTAGCTCACCCCTCCACTTT
TRBV6-4	TRBD2	.	TRBJ2-7	CASGGTSGRYGDHEQYF	TGTGCCAGCGGGGGGACTAGCGGGAGATATGGGGACCACGAGCAGTACTTC
TRBV4-1	TRBD1	few	TRBJ2-2	CASSQAQRRDRAEWTGELFF	TGCGCCAGCAGCCAAGCACAGAGGCGGGACAGGGCCGAATGGACCGGGGAGCTGTTTTTT
TRBV3-1/TRBV3-2	.	.	TRBJ2-1	CASSQVSLELSYNEQFF	TGTGCCAGCAGCCAAGTTTCGTTGGAGCTCTCCTACAATGAGCAGTTCTTC
TRBV6-2/TRBV6-3	.	once	TRBJ1-1	CASSYSSMNTEAFF	TGTGCCAGCAGTTACAGCTCTATGAACACTGAAGCTTTCTTT
TRBV5-1	TRBD1	.	TRBJ2-5	CASSPGQQETQYF	TGCGCCAGCAGCCCGGGACAGCAAGAGACCCAGTACTTC
TRBV6-5	.	few	TRBJ1-1	CASSYSQGKTEAFF	TGTGCCAGCAGTTACTCTCAGGGGAAAACTGAAGCTTTCTTT
TRBV11-2	TRBD2	.	TRBJ2-3	CASSTSGRAGDTQYF	TGTGCCAGCAGCACAAGCGGGAGGGCCGGAGATACGCAGTATTTT
TRBV19	TRBD2	.	TRBJ2-3	CASSKTSGSVNTQYF	TGTGCCAGTAGTAAGACTAGCGGGAGCGTAAATACGCAGTATTTT
TRBV12-3/TRBV12-4	.	.	TRBJ1-2	CASSFRQGPSFF	TGTGCCAGCAGTTTTCGGCAGGGTCCCTCATTCTTC
TRBV30	.	.	TRBJ1-5	CAWAADYSNQPQHF	TGTGCCTGGGCCGCAGACTATAGCAATCAGCCCCAGCATTTT
TRBV2	TRBD1	.	TRBJ2-2	CASSSRGLGGELFF	TGTGCCAGCAGTTCCAGGGGGCTGGGCGGGGAGCTGTTTTTT